This T cell receptor (beta chain) stems from a study of response to subunit inactivated influenza vaccine. Findings of the study overall: Each seasonal flu vaccination may recruit only limited new T cells, authors suggested.

This clonotype has just a few counts. The antigen remains undetermined. The CDR3 length is 13 residues. Germline V gene lookup returns CDR1 SQVTM and CDR2 ANQGSEA. The junction had 7 bases not matched to a gene; V was cut back by 7 bases and J by 2 bases. TCRdb called the RT-PCR reads again in MiXCR, with one record for every CDR3 protein. There are 500,000 or so distinct CDR3 sequences in the sample; 16% occur only once, and roughly 3.1% lies in the top ten. The material was CD4+ T cells sorted from PBMCs, obtained less than 25 months after vaccination. The rearrangement links TRBV29-1 to TRBJ2-5; 7 bases match TRBD1. This receptor was identified in a man aged 50 to 69 who received an inactivated influenza vaccine. The DNA for the CDR3 is TGCAGCGCACAGGGACAGAGACAAGAGACCCAGTACTTC. This codes for CSAQGQRQETQYF.